In its sample, the clone carrying this T cell receptor beta chain was seen many times. What it recognizes is unknown. The data belong to a study of T cell repertoires in cytomegalovirus infection. Looking at the study overall: Carrying CMV and the relevant HLA type showed in public TCR beta signatures.

The CDR3 is 16 residues long. Germline CDR1 SGHTA, CDR2 FQGNSA. Trimming cost V 4 bases and J 4 bases, with 16 bases left between them. Study-level results: HLA-C-restricted CMV clonotypes gave the most frequent clonotype in two of eight donors. The study identified carriers of CMV plus the relevant HLA from cumulative public TCR beta family frequency.

TCRdb recomputed calls from the reads with MiXCR, one row per CDR3 protein. Among around 260,000 distinct CDR3 sequences listed, approximately 10% were seen once. Specimen: PBMCs. The clonotype originates from a human donor in good health (CMV status not recorded). Some clones in this sample may be carry-over from other donors' samples. The chain couples TRBV7-2 to TRBJ1-4; a possible D gene is TRBD1 (6 bases). CDR3 sequence (DNA): TGTGCCAGCAGCTCTCAACCGGGACAAATTAATGAAAAACTGTTTTTT. It is translated as CASSSQPGQINEKLFF.